The 11 T cell receptor beta chains in this list originate from one sample, sequenced in a study of cytomegalovirus exposure and HLA in healthy donors. A multiplex PCR was run with 60 Vbeta primers and 13 Jbeta primers. Measured with immunoSEQ multiplex PCR; TCRdb has only the in-frame clones, and not every one. The data contain 88,000 or so clones, approximately 62% of them seen just once; the ten biggest clones take up 4.4%. The sequenced sample consisted of PBMCs. Source of these receptors: a male donor in good health and CMV-seropositive.

This clone appeared a single time. This rearrangement joins TRBV5-1 to TRBJ1-5, with D perhaps TRBD1 (6 bases). This CDR3 comprises 15 residues. Germline V lookup: CDR1 SGHRS, CDR2 YFSETQ. The V end was cut by 2 bases, the J end by 1 base, with 10 bases between. CDR3 coding DNA: TGCGCCAGCAGCTTACAGGGAGCGAGCAATCAGCCCCAGCATTTT. Translating gives CASSLQGASNQPQHF.

The CDR3 nucleotides read TGTGCCAGCAGCTCCCAGACAGGCGCGAACACTGAAGCTTTCTTT. Protein product: CASSSQTGANTEAFF. The V gene is TRBV7-3, the J gene TRBJ1-1, with D possibly matching TRBD1 (6 bases). Trimming stripped 4 bases from V and 1 base from J, with 13 bases between. The CDR3 runs 15 residues. From germline, CDR1 is SGHTA and CDR2 FQGTGA.

V is TRBV7-3 and J is TRBJ2-2, with TRBD2 as a possible D gene (6 bases). Germline V gene sequence: CDR1 SGHTA, CDR2 FQGTGA. This CDR3 has 15 amino acids. V was clipped by 2 bases and J by 4 bases, with 11 bases between them. CDR3 sequence (DNA): TGTGCCAGCAGCTTAGAACTAGCTTCCACCGGGGAGCTGTTTTTT. Its protein is CASSLELASTGELFF.

This clone was observed a handful of times. The chain uses TRBV5-1 and TRBJ2-2; possible D gene TRBD2, 5 bases. From germline, CDR1 is SGHRS and CDR2 YFSETQ. V was clipped by 4 bases and J by 6 bases, with 13 bases between them. CDR3 length: 14 amino acids. The CDR3 sequence is CASSQLEGPGELFF. The CDR3 DNA follows: TGCGCCAGCAGCCAATTAGAGGGCCCCGGGGAGCTGTTTTTT.

By frequency in the sample, this clone is medium-sized. V usage is TRBV6-6 and J usage is TRBJ2-1; possible D gene TRBD2, 5 bases. V was shortened by 6 bases and J by 4 bases, with 16 bases between the two germline ends. The CDR3 extends over 15 amino acids. Germline V gene lookup returns CDR1 MNHNY and CDR2 SVGAGI (reference sequence). The CDR3 spells CASSPPRDVYNEQFF. CDR3 bases: TGTGCCAGCAGCCCCCCCCGGGATGTATACAATGAGCAGTTCTTC.

The rearrangement links TRBV12-5 to TRBJ2-2; D is ambiguous. Germline V gives CDR1 LGHNT, CDR2 FRNRAP. Trimming pared 1 base from V and 7 bases from J, leaving 7 bases between. This CDR3 is built from 13 residues. The CDR3 loop reads CASGLAGHGELFF. For the CDR3, the DNA is TGTGCTAGTGGTTTGGCTGGGCACGGGGAGCTGTTTTTT.

The chain is built from TRBV18 and TRBJ1-1; D gene unclear. This CDR3 is built from 15 residues. Per germline, CDR1 KGHSH and CDR2 LQKENI. V gave up 3 bases and J gave up 10 bases, with 21 bases separating them. Written as DNA, the CDR3 is TGTGCCAGCTCACCGGCGTTGGCAGGCCAACAAGTAGCTTTCTTT. Amino acid sequence: CASSPALAGQQVAFF.

This chain uses TRBV27 with TRBJ2-7; TRBD1 aligns across 8 bases. Germline V gene data show CDR1 as MNHEY and CDR2 as SMNVEV (reference sequence). This CDR3 contains 15 residues. After removal of 0 bases from V and 0 bases from J, the junction contained 1 base not matched to a gene. CDR3 protein: CASSLSQGASYEQYF. CDR3 nucleotide sequence: TGTGCCAGCAGTTTATCCCAGGGGGCCTCCTACGAGCAGTACTTC.

The rearrangement joins TRBV7-6 to TRBJ1-1; D may be TRBD1 (5 bases). Germline CDR1 is SGHVS and CDR2 is FNYEAQ. The CDR3 has 12 amino acids. V gave up 5 bases and J gave up 4 bases, with 8 bases separating them. CDR3 region: CASSAQGTEAFF. CDR3 DNA: TGTGCCAGCAGCGCGCAGGGCACTGAAGCTTTCTTT.

This chain connects TRBV13 to TRBJ2-5, with 10 nucleotides matching TRBD1. CDR1 and CDR2 (germline): PRHDT, FYEKMQ (reference sequence). CDR3 length: 16 amino acids. The V gene end was trimmed by 5 bases and the J gene end by 5 bases; junction bases not matched to a gene: 11. The CDR3 sequence is CASSATGQGFRETQYF. For the CDR3, the DNA is TGTGCCAGCAGCGCTACGGGACAGGGGTTTAGGGAGACCCAGTACTTC.

The CDR3 is CASSIPTGSLTGEAFF. The CDR3 nucleotides are TGTGCCAGTAGTATCCCGACAGGCTCCCTGACCGGTGAAGCTTTCTTT. V usage is TRBV19 and J usage is TRBJ1-1, with D perhaps TRBD1 (6 bases). Germline-derived CDR1 and CDR2 are LNHDA and SQIVND (reference sequence). V lost 3 bases and J 7 bases, leaving 21 bases between the germline ends. The CDR3 runs to 16 residues.